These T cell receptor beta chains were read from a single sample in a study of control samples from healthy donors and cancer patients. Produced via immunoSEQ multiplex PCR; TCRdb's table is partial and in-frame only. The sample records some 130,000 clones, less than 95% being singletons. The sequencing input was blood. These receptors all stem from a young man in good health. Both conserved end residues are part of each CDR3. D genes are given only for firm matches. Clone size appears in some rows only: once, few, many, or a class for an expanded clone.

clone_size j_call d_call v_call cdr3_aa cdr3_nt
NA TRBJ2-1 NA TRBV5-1 CASRVGNEQFF TGCGCCAGCAGGGTGGGGAATGAGCAGTTCTTC
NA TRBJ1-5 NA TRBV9 CASSADLGGPQHF TGTGCCAGCAGCGCGGACCTGGGCGGGCCCCAGCATTTT
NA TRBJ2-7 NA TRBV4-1 CASSSSTGLGYEQYF TGCGCCAGCAGCAGTAGTACAGGTCTAGGATACGAGCAGTACTTC
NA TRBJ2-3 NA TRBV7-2 CASSLGTPDTQYF TGTGCCAGCAGCTTGGGTACACCAGATACGCAGTATTTT
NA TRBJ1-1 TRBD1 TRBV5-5 CASVFVQGAGTEAFF TGTGCCAGCGTATTTGTCCAGGGGGCGGGCACTGAAGCTTTCTTT
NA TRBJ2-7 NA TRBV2 CASKGSYEQYF TGTGCCAGCAAGGGGTCCTACGAGCAGTACTTC
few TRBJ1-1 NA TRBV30 CAWSVARETFF TGTGCCTGGAGTGTGGCAAGGGAAACTTTCTTT
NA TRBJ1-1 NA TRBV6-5 CASSFQGNTEAFF TGTGCCAGCAGTTTTCAGGGAAACACTGAAGCTTTCTTT
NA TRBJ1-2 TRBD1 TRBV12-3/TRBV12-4 CASSPDRAYGYTF TGTGCCAGCAGCCCGGACAGGGCCTATGGCTACACCTTC
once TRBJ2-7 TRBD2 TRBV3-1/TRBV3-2 CASSQDGGWQLSPYEQYF TGTGCCAGCAGCCAAGACGGGGGGTGGCAGCTCTCTCCCTACGAGCAGTACTTC
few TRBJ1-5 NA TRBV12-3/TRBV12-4 CASSLANNQPQHF TGTGCCAGCAGTTTAGCGAATAATCAGCCCCAGCATTTT
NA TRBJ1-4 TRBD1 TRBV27 CASSTTGTGREKLFF TGTGCCAGCAGTACAACCGGGACAGGGAGAGAAAAACTGTTTTTT
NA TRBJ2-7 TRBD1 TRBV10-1 CASSPWDSLERHYEQYF TGCGCCAGCAGTCCCTGGGACAGCCTGGAGAGACACTACGAGCAGTACTTC
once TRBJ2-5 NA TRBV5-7 CASSWGGASQETQYF TGTGCCAGCAGCTGGGGGGGGGCTAGCCAAGAGACCCAGTACTTC
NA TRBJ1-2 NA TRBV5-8 CASSPLVNYGYTF TGTGCCAGCAGCCCGTTGGTTAACTATGGCTACACCTTC
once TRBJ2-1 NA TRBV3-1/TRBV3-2 CASSPLGGEQFF TGTGCCAGCAGCCCCCTCGGAGGTGAGCAGTTCTTC